These T cell receptor beta chains were read from a single sample in a study of cytomegalovirus exposure and HLA in healthy donors. The repertoire was sequenced with immunoSEQ multiplex PCR; TCRdb's copy has only in-frame clones and lacks some. The sample has 150,000 to 200,000 clones. Source material: PBMCs. These TCRs come from a boy aged 5-17 years in good health and CMV-seronegative. The CDR3 runs from the conserved cysteine through the conserved F or W. D genes are given only for firm matches.

V gene: TRBV4-2
J gene: TRBJ2-7
D gene: TRBD1
CDR3 DNA: TGTGCCAGCAGCCAAGGCGACCGGGACAGGGAACACGAGCAGTACTTC
CDR3 protein: CASSQGDRDREHEQYF

V gene: TRBV6-1
J gene: TRBJ1-4
D gene: -
CDR3 DNA: TGTGCCAGCAGGGCCCCCAGCGGGACTAATGAAAAACTGTTTTTT
CDR3 protein: CASRAPSGTNEKLFF

V gene: TRBV7-9
J gene: TRBJ1-1
D gene: TRBD1
CDR3 DNA: TGTGCCAGCAGCTTAGCCCCCGGGACAGGGGTGAGAAACACTGAAGCTTTCTTT
CDR3 protein: CASSLAPGTGVRNTEAFF

V gene: TRBV7-3
J gene: TRBJ2-7
D gene: -
CDR3 DNA: TGTGCCAGCAGCTTCGCAGGCTCCTACGAGCAGTACTTC
CDR3 protein: CASSFAGSYEQYF

V gene: TRBV4-3
J gene: TRBJ2-2
D gene: TRBD2
CDR3 DNA: TGCGCCAGCAGCTCCAGCGGGCTAGCGGGGGGGATGGCCGGGGAGCTGTTTTTT
CDR3 protein: CASSSSGLAGGMAGELFF

V gene: TRBV15
J gene: TRBJ2-4
D gene: TRBD1
CDR3 DNA: TGTGCCACCAGGCCACAGGGGGGATACGAAAACATTCAGTACTTC
CDR3 protein: CATRPQGGYENIQYF

V gene: TRBV11-2
J gene: TRBJ1-3
D gene: -
CDR3 DNA: TGTGCCAGCAGCTTTTCTCTCAAGGCCTATCAGGCTGGAAACACCATATATTTT
CDR3 protein: CASSFSLKAYQAGNTIYF

V gene: TRBV7-8
J gene: TRBJ1-6
D gene: TRBD1
CDR3 DNA: TGTGCCAGCAGCTTACGGGACAGGGCTCACTCACCCCTCCACTTT
CDR3 protein: CASSLRDRAHSPLHF

V gene: TRBV28
J gene: TRBJ1-2
D gene: -
CDR3 DNA: TGTGCCAGCAGACCCGACAGACTTAACTATGGCTACACCTTC
CDR3 protein: CASRPDRLNYGYTF

V gene: TRBV27
J gene: TRBJ1-5
D gene: -
CDR3 DNA: TGTGCCAGCAGTTTATTCGGGGGTAGCAATCAGCCCCAGCATTTT
CDR3 protein: CASSLFGGSNQPQHF

V gene: TRBV5-1
J gene: TRBJ2-7
D gene: -
CDR3 DNA: TGCGCCAGCAGCTTGGAATCGGGTGATTGGTACTTC
CDR3 protein: CASSLESGDWYF

V gene: TRBV30
J gene: TRBJ1-1
D gene: -
CDR3 DNA: TGTGCCTGGAGTGTCCAGGGGTTGCCTGAAGCTTTCTTT
CDR3 protein: CAWSVQGLPEAFF

V gene: TRBV4-1
J gene: TRBJ2-2
D gene: TRBD2
CDR3 DNA: TGCGCCAGCAGCCAAATAGCGGGGGGGGGCACCGGGGAGCTGTTTTTT
CDR3 protein: CASSQIAGGGTGELFF

V gene: TRBV7-3
J gene: TRBJ2-1
D gene: -
CDR3 DNA: TGTGCCAGCAGCTTAGGGGAGACCGGGGGGCTCAATGAGCAGTTCTTC
CDR3 protein: CASSLGETGGLNEQFF

V gene: TRBV19
J gene: TRBJ1-2
D gene: TRBD1
CDR3 DNA: TGTGCCAGTAGTACCACAGGGGGCTATGGCTACACCTTC
CDR3 protein: CASSTTGGYGYTF

V gene: TRBV19
J gene: TRBJ2-1
D gene: -
CDR3 DNA: TGTGCCAGTAGTGAGGGGGTCTACAATGAGCAGTTCTTC
CDR3 protein: CASSEGVYNEQFF

V gene: TRBV7-3
J gene: TRBJ2-1
D gene: TRBD2
CDR3 DNA: TGTGCCAGCAGCCCAATAGCGGGGCGGTACAATGAGCAGTTCTTC
CDR3 protein: CASSPIAGRYNEQFF

V gene: TRBV6-5
J gene: TRBJ2-5
D gene: TRBD1
CDR3 DNA: TGTGCCAGCAGTCCAGGGGGCGCCCAAGAGACCCAGTACTTC
CDR3 protein: CASSPGGAQETQYF

V gene: TRBV4-2
J gene: TRBJ2-6
D gene: TRBD1
CDR3 DNA: TGTGCCAGCAGCCAAGAGGTGGCAGGGGGCTTTGGGGCCAACGTCCTGACTTTC
CDR3 protein: CASSQEVAGGFGANVLTF

V gene: TRBV11-2
J gene: TRBJ2-2
D gene: TRBD1
CDR3 DNA: TGTGCCAGCAGCTTAGGGACAGGGGGCACCGGGGAGCTGTTTTTT
CDR3 protein: CASSLGTGGTGELFF

V gene: TRBV6-5
J gene: TRBJ2-7
D gene: TRBD1
CDR3 DNA: TGTGCCAGCAGTTACTTAGCGGGACAGGGGATGGGGGAGCAGTACTTC
CDR3 protein: CASSYLAGQGMGEQYF

V gene: TRBV7-6
J gene: TRBJ1-2
D gene: TRBD1
CDR3 DNA: TGTGCCAGCAGCCGGGACAGTTCGTATGGCTACACCTTC
CDR3 protein: CASSRDSSYGYTF

V gene: TRBV6-5
J gene: TRBJ2-7
D gene: TRBD1
CDR3 DNA: TGTGCCAGCGGCTTCTGGGGGACAGACCTACTCGAGCAGTACTTC
CDR3 protein: CASGFWGTDLLEQYF

V gene: TRBV19
J gene: TRBJ1-5
D gene: -
CDR3 DNA: TGTGCCAGTAGGACCCCCGGGGTCAATCAGCCCCAGCATTTT
CDR3 protein: CASRTPGVNQPQHF

V gene: TRBV6-5
J gene: TRBJ2-1
D gene: -
CDR3 DNA: TGTGCCAGCAGTTACCGGGGAATTAGCTCCTACAATGAGCAGTTCTTC
CDR3 protein: CASSYRGISSYNEQFF

V gene: TRBV10-3
J gene: TRBJ2-3
D gene: TRBD2
CDR3 DNA: TGTGCCATCAAGTTAGCGGGGGCCGTCACAGATACGCAGTATTTT
CDR3 protein: CAIKLAGAVTDTQYF

V gene: TRBV5-8
J gene: TRBJ2-1
D gene: TRBD1
CDR3 DNA: TGTGCCAGCAGCTTGGATGGGACAGGGTCTGGTGAGCAGTTCTTC
CDR3 protein: CASSLDGTGSGEQFF

V gene: TRBV4-2
J gene: TRBJ2-7
D gene: TRBD2
CDR3 DNA: TGTGCCAGCAGTTTAGCGGGCCCGGGAGAGCAGTACTTC
CDR3 protein: CASSLAGPGEQYF

V gene: TRBV4-3
J gene: TRBJ1-2
D gene: -
CDR3 DNA: TGCGCCAGCAGCCAAGGGGTTTTAGGGAGCGGCTACACCTTC
CDR3 protein: CASSQGVLGSGYTF

V gene: TRBV6-1
J gene: TRBJ1-2
D gene: TRBD1
CDR3 DNA: TGTGCCAGCCTTGTCGGACAGGGGAGAAACTATGGCTACACCTTC
CDR3 protein: CASLVGQGRNYGYTF

V gene: TRBV6-1
J gene: TRBJ2-1
D gene: -
CDR3 DNA: TGTGCCAGCAATGTGGCTAGTGAAAGTGAGCAGTTCTTC
CDR3 protein: CASNVASESEQFF

V gene: TRBV7-3
J gene: TRBJ2-3
D gene: TRBD2
CDR3 DNA: TGTGCCAGCAGCTTAGGGGGGGGTCCCCCCACAGATACGCAGTATTTT
CDR3 protein: CASSLGGGPPTDTQYF

V gene: TRBV5-4
J gene: TRBJ2-5
D gene: -
CDR3 DNA: TGTGCCAGCAGCTTGCCCCCCGGTAGCGCGGAGACCCAGTACTTC
CDR3 protein: CASSLPPGSAETQYF

V gene: TRBV9
J gene: TRBJ2-1
D gene: TRBD2
CDR3 DNA: TGTGCCAGCAGCGTGGCGGGACTAAGGTCGGGGAGAGGTTCCTACAATGAGCAGTTCTTC
CDR3 protein: CASSVAGLRSGRGSYNEQFF

V gene: TRBV27
J gene: TRBJ2-1
D gene: -
CDR3 DNA: TGTGCCAGCTTGGCCCCCTACAATGAGCAGTTCTTC
CDR3 protein: CASLAPYNEQFF

V gene: TRBV19
J gene: TRBJ2-4
D gene: TRBD1
CDR3 DNA: TGTGCCAGTAGCGCCATGGGACAGTTAAGGGAACACATTCAGTACTTC
CDR3 protein: CASSAMGQLREHIQYF

V gene: TRBV19
J gene: TRBJ1-5
D gene: -
CDR3 DNA: TGTGCCAGTAGTATAGCTCAGGGCCCATCAAATCAGCCCCAGCATTTT
CDR3 protein: CASSIAQGPSNQPQHF

V gene: TRBV5-1
J gene: TRBJ2-7
D gene: -
CDR3 DNA: TGCGCCAGCAAGTCTAGCGAGACCTACGAGCAGTACTTC
CDR3 protein: CASKSSETYEQYF

V gene: TRBV4-1
J gene: TRBJ2-5
D gene: TRBD1
CDR3 DNA: TGCGCCAGCAGCCACCCGGGGACAGGGAAGCAGACCCAGTACTTC
CDR3 protein: CASSHPGTGKQTQYF

V gene: TRBV30
J gene: TRBJ1-3
D gene: TRBD1
CDR3 DNA: TGTGCCTGGAGTGTGGACAGGGCATATGGAAACACCATATATTTT
CDR3 protein: CAWSVDRAYGNTIYF

V gene: TRBV19
J gene: TRBJ1-2
D gene: -
CDR3 DNA: TGTGCCAGTACCACAGGAGGAGGGCTCCCGTATGGCTACACCTTC
CDR3 protein: CASTTGGGLPYGYTF

V gene: TRBV30
J gene: TRBJ1-1
D gene: -
CDR3 DNA: TGTGCCTGGAGTGAGATTAGGGGTTTAGTGTCCACCACTGAAGCTTTCTTT
CDR3 protein: CAWSEIRGLVSTTEAFF